Reported below is one TCR beta chain. The data are from a study of blood T cell repertoires in COVID-19. Study information: Italy, Spain and the United States were the sources of the convalescent and acute COVID-19 samples. Nucleic acid was either cDNA or gDNA, and it came from T cells, B-cell-depleted T cells, or PBMCs.

Authors' data handling: Using reference gene primer amplification, nucleated cell counts were estimated. Data came from immunoSEQ multiplex PCR; TCRdb stores just in-frame clones and leaves some out. V, J and clone size derive from that table, while D and trimming were established from the DNA sequence. Among roughly 150,000 clones, 87% were seen once, and the ten largest hold over 4.5%. V gave up 7 bases and J gave up 4 bases; unmatched junction bases: 14. This CDR3 region has 18 residues. Germline CDR1 is KGHDR and CDR2 is SFDVKD. The chain combines TRBV24-1 with TRBJ2-1; TRBD1 agrees at 11 bases. The TCR comes from a human donor in a cohort sampled during active COVID-19. The sequenced sample consisted of peripheral blood. Here the CDR3 DNA reads TGTGCCACCAGCTCTGCCTCTGGACAGGGGGCGGCATACAATGAGCAGTTCTTC. Translating gives CATSSASGQGAAYNEQFF.